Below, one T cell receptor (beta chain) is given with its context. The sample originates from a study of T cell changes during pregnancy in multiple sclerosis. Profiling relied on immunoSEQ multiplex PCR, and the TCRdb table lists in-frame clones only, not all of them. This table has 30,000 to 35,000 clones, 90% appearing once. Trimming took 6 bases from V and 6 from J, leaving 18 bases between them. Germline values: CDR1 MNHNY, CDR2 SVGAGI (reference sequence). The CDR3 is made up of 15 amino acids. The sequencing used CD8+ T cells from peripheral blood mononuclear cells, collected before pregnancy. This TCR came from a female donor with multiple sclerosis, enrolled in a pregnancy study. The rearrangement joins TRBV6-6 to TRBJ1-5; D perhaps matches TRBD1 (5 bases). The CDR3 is CASSGTVGSSQPQHF. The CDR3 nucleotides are TGTGCCAGCAGCGGGACTGTGGGTAGTTCTCAGCCCCAGCATTTT.